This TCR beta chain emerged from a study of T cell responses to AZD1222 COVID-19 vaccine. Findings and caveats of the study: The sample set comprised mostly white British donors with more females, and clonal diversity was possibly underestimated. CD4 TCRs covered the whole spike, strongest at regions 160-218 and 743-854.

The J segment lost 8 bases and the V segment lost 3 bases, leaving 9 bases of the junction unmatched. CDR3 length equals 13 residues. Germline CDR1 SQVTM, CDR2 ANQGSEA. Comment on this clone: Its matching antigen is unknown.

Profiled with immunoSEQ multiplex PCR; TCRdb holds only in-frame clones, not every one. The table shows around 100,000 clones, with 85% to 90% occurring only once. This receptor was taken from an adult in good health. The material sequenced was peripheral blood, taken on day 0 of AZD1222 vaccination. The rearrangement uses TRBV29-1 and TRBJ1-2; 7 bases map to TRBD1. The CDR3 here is CSVERGPSRGYTF. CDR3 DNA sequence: TGCAGCGTTGAGAGGGGGCCTTCCCGCGGCTACACCTTC.